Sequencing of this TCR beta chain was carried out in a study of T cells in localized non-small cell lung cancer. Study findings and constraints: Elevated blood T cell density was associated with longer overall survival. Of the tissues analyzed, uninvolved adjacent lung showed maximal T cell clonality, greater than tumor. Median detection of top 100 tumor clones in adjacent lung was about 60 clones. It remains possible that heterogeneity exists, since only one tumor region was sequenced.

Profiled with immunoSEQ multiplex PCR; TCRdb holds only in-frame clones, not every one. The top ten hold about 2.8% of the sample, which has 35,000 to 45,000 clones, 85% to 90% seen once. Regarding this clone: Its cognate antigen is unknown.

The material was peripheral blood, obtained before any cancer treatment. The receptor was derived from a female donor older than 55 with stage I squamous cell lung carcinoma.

The CDR3 is CASSRHRKDEGTDTQYF. CDR3 bases: TGTGCCAGCAGCCGTCACCGGAAAGACGAAGGCACAGATACGCAGTATTTT. J is TRBJ2-3 and V is TRBV21-1. TRBV21-1 is designated a pseudogene. CDR3 size: 17 residues.